What follows is one T cell receptor beta chain and its context. This clonotype was counted only a few times. Its antigen is currently not known. Base qualities are not provided; no much larger clone lies one nucleotide away. Sequenced using an Illumina NovaSeq 6000. TCRalpha and TCRbeta cDNA libraries were built by 5'RACE with constant-segment primers, adding sample barcodes and unique molecular identifiers. RNA was extracted from every sample with Trizol reagent. The libraries were amplified in two PCR steps, and the second step added a second sample barcode and Illumina TruSeq adapters. The libraries were sequenced on an Illumina NovaSeq using 2 x 150 bp paired-end reads. The authors processed their data as follows. Reads were demultiplexed and collapsed into UMI-guided consensus sequences with migec v1.2.7. Using mixcr v2.1.11, UMI consensuses were aligned to TRA and TRB V and J templates and then assembled into clonotypes. A clonotype was counted as expanded or contracted only when both edgeR and NoisET called the clonotype significant, with the noise models trained on biological replicates. For edgeR calls, a false discovery rate-adjusted p below 0.01 and a log2 fold-change threshold of 1 were applied. As an exploratory analysis of dynamics, PCA with hierarchical clustering was applied to max-normalized trajectories of the 1000 most abundant clonotypes. Separately sequenced CD4+ and CD8+ repertoires were used to assign the CD4 or CD8 phenotype of responding clones. TCRdb applied fastp at Q25 and MiXCR to the public reads, then kept only in-frame beta chains. Duplicate CDR3 protein sequences are folded into a single record with the most common DNA and genes. These V and J calls rely on TCRdb rather than the paper's analysis. Counted in this sample were 350,000 to 550,000 distinct CDR3 sequences; approximately 18% of them appeared once. The ten most abundant clones make up under 25% of the sample.

The data stem from a study of T-cell memory formation after mild COVID-19 (dated by TCRdb to the early 2020s). Background on the whole study: Most TCR sequence clusters were specific to one of the two donors. T-cell clones expanding and contracting after mild COVID-19 in a couple of donors were tracked by longitudinal TCRalpha and TCRbeta repertoire sequencing. Two young, previously healthy adult volunteers made up the cohort, one male and one female. Here is what the overall study found, with its caveats: Balanced CD4/CD8 phenotypes were observed for clones contracting from day 15 to 85, whereas a bias towards CD4+ was observed for a second wave of clones expanding from day 15 to 37. The study included only a couple of mild cases, and larger cohorts that include severe cases with pre-infection samples were judged to be necessary. Contracting CD4+ clones were located mainly in the CM and EM memory subsets, whereas CD8+ clones were found to be enriched in EMRA. Whether the second-wave clones peaking on day 37 were SARS-CoV-2 specific was not confirmed. Some responding clones were detected in pre-infection memory, suggesting pre-existing cross-reactive memory T cells joined the SARS-CoV-2 response.

Ficoll-Paque density gradient centrifugation was used to isolate PBMCs. The germline ends are 19 bases apart after V is trimmed by 10 bases and J by 3 bases. Its CDR3 holds 15 amino acids, cysteine through phenylalanine. The DNA shown is the 45-base CDR3, in frame from base 1. CDR1 is given as ENHRY and CDR2 as SYGVKD, both from the germline V gene. The chain is encoded by TRBV10-3 joined to TRBJ1-5, and possibly TRBD1, on 5 matching bases. The sequence came from a young man who had mild COVID-19 (a few samples of this study predate the infection). The sample titles of this study are shuffled in the database, so cell type and time point are left out; the donor was told from shared clones. The material sequenced was PBMCs or a T cell subset sorted from them (not recorded which). The nucleotide sequence reads TGTGCCAGCAAAGAGGCAGGGAGGGACAATCAGCCCCAGCATTTT. It translates as CASKEAGRDNQPQHF.